Shown below are 13 T cell receptor beta chains from a single sample sequenced in a study of T-cell reconstitution after alpha-beta-depleted transplantation in children. Unique molecular identifiers featured in how the TCRbeta library was prepared. Each CDR3 protein is one row after TCRdb ran MiXCR on the PCR reads. The table records roughly 590,000 distinct CDR3 sequences, roughly 17% of them present only once. The sequencing used PBMCs from the stem cell graft donor, collected from the stem cell graft. The receptor source for this set is a human donor who donated a stem cell graft to a child with acute myeloid leukemia.

With respect to this clonotype: A much larger clone lies one base from this, so it may be a read error. This sequence joins TRBV7-9 and TRBJ2-1, with 7 positions matching TRBD2. Looked up from germline, CDR1 is SEHNR and CDR2 is FQNEAQ (reference sequence). This CDR3 spans 16 amino acids. CDR3 amino acids: CACSLRGSGSYNEQFF. Here the CDR3 DNA reads TGTGCCTGCAGCTTACGAGGTAGCGGGTCCTACAATGAGCAGTTCTTC.

This clonotype was seen repeatedly, ten times or more. CDR3 coding DNA: TGCAGTGCTAACCACAGGGCCTCTAGCACAGATACGCAGTATTTT. Its translation is CSANHRASSTDTQYF. The rearrangement links TRBV20-1 to TRBJ2-3, with D maybe TRBD1 (6 bases). Germline V gives CDR1 DFQATT, CDR2 SNEGSKA (reference sequence). The CDR3 is made up of 15 amino acids. The germline V and J ends were trimmed by 4 bases and 0 bases, with 14 bases remaining between them.

The rearrangement uses TRBV6-1 and TRBJ1-5; D may be TRBD1 (5 bases). CDR1 is MNHNS, CDR2 SASEGT, per germline. V lost 4 bases to trimming and J lost 4 bases, with 17 bases between them. The CDR3 runs 16 residues. The CDR3 loop is CASSGAGGVPNQPQHF. The CDR3 DNA sequence: TGTGCCAGCAGTGGTGCTGGGGGGGTCCCGAATCAGCCCCAGCATTTT.

This clonotype has only a few counts. The chain links TRBV6-5 to TRBJ2-5; maybe TRBD2 (7 bases). Germline CDR1 and CDR2: MNHEY and SVGAGI. The length of the CDR3 is 17 residues. Trimming shortened V by 5 bases and J by 5 bases, and 24 bases separated the two germline ends. CDR3 loop: CASSHLTLGGGGETQYF. The CDR3 coding sequence is TGTGCCAGCAGTCACCTGACCTTGGGGGGCGGGGGTGAGACCCAGTACTTC.

This clonotype showed up many times. The rearrangement joins TRBV7-2 to TRBJ1-5, with TRBD1 matching over 7 bases. The J segment lost 7 bases and the V segment lost 1 base, leaving 7 bases of the junction unmatched. Per the germline V gene, CDR1 is SGHTA and CDR2 is FQGNSA. This CDR3 has 15 residues. In DNA, the CDR3 is TGTGCCAGCAGCTTAGATGGACAGGAAGGCCAGCCCCAGCATTTT. Residues: CASSLDGQEGQPQHF. The variable domain in full, with the rest retrieved from reference TRBV7-2 and TRBJ1-5, is GAGVSQSPSNKVTEKGKDVELRCDPISGHTALYWYRQSLGQGLEFLIYFQGNSAPDKSGLPSDRFSAERTGGSVSTLTIQRTQQEDSAVYLCASSLDGQEGQPQHFGDGTRLSIL.

This clonotype has ten or more counts. The genes are TRBV12-3 or TRBV12-4 and TRBJ2-3, with TRBD2 as a possible D gene (5 bases). Trimming removed 4 bases at V and 9 bases at J, with 11 bases between. There are 12 residues in the CDR3. The CDR3 spells CASSSFGGTQYF. The CDR3 coding sequence is TGTGCCAGCAGTTCGTTCGGCGGGACGCAGTATTTT.

This clonotype was counted ten times or more. The chain links TRBV4-2 to TRBJ2-3, with 7 bases lining up with TRBD2. Trimming at V came to 0 bases and at J to 2 bases, leaving 14 bases not matched to a gene. The CDR3 is 19 amino acids. Germline CDR1 reads LGHNA; CDR2 reads YNFKEQ. CDR3 residues: CASSQEGRERGSITDTQYF. The CDR3 DNA reads TGTGCCAGCAGCCAAGAAGGGAGGGAACGGGGGAGTATCACAGATACGCAGTATTTT.

The table lists this clonotype with many counts. The rearrangement uses TRBV20-1 and TRBJ2-1, with TRBD1 matching over 9 bases. V lost 5 bases and J lost 7; bases outside the gene matches: 9. The CDR3 contains 14 residues. Looked up from germline, CDR1 is DFQATT and CDR2 is SNEGSKA (reference sequence). The CDR3 region has the DNA TGCAGTGCTTTTTGGGGACAGGGCAGGAATGAGCAGTTCTTC. It yields the protein CSAFWGQGRNEQFF.

This clonotype occurred many times. The CDR3 coding sequence is TGCAGTGCTAGAGGGGCAATCGCTAATCAGCCCCAGCATTTT. It is translated as CSARGAIANQPQHF. This chain links TRBV20-1 with TRBJ1-5, with D unclear. Germline-derived CDR1 and CDR2 are DFQATT and SNEGSKA (reference sequence). V was cut by 1 base and J by 4 bases, with 11 bases left in between. The CDR3 is 14 amino acids.

This clonotype has just a few counts. V usage is TRBV9 and J usage is TRBJ1-2, with TRBD1 identical over 9 bases. This CDR3 region has 17 residues. The V and J ends lost 0 bases and 5 bases, in that order; junction bases with no gene match: 11. Germline V gene data show CDR1 as SGDLS and CDR2 as YYNGEE. The CDR3 is CASSVAEVSGQGYGYTF. CDR3 DNA sequence: TGTGCCAGCAGCGTAGCGGAGGTATCGGGACAGGGATATGGCTACACCTTC.

In this sample, this clonotype turned up many times. The chain recombines TRBV6-5 with TRBJ1-5; D ambiguous. Germline V gene lookup returns CDR1 MNHEY and CDR2 SVGAGI. V was clipped by 4 bases and J by 3 bases, with 7 bases between them. This CDR3 has 13 residues. CDR3 in DNA: TGTGCCAGCAGTTCCGCTTTCAATCAGCCCCAGCATTTT. As protein: CASSSAFNQPQHF.

This clonotype was observed a handful of times. The rearrangement links TRBV7-9 to TRBJ2-3; TRBD1 agrees at 11 bases. Germline CDR1 reads SEHNR; CDR2 reads FQNEAQ (reference sequence). The CDR3 has 16 residues. V shed 5 bases and J 4 bases; nucleotides not matched to a gene: 8. DNA for the CDR3: TGTGCCAGCAGCCCCAGGGACAGGGGGTCCTCAGATACGCAGTATTTT. Its protein is CASSPRDRGSSDTQYF.

This clonotype has a handful of counts. This chain connects TRBV29-1 to TRBJ2-5; D may be TRBD2 (6 bases). Trimming took off 3 bases at V and 7 bases at J, with 12 bases between the two ends. CDR1 and CDR2 (germline): SQVTM, ANQGSEA. The CDR3 has 12 residues. This CDR3 is CSVDGDSRTQYF. The DNA for the CDR3 is TGCAGCGTTGATGGGGACTCCAGGACCCAGTACTTC.